The 15 T cell receptor beta chains below were found in one sample sequenced in a study of cytomegalovirus exposure and HLA in healthy donors. The PCR contained 60 Vbeta and 13 Jbeta primers. Measured with immunoSEQ multiplex PCR; TCRdb has only the in-frame clones, and not every one. The sample lists 150,000 to 200,000 clones; approximately 80% were seen once. The sequenced sample was PBMCs. The receptors derive from a woman in her 40s in good health and CMV-seropositive.

The gene calls are TRBV18 and TRBJ2-3; 8 bases agree with TRBD1. The CDR3 runs 14 residues. Trimming removed 6 bases from V and 4 bases from J; junction bases left unmatched: 6. The germline gives CDR1 KGHSH, CDR2 LQKENI. Written as DNA, the CDR3 is TGTGCCAGCTCGCCGGGACAGGCCCCAGATACGCAGTATTTT. Its protein product is CASSPGQAPDTQYF.

The chain joins TRBV6-5 to TRBJ2-1; the D gene is possibly TRBD1 (5 bases). Trimming removed 3 bases from V and 10 bases from J, with 13 bases in between. The germline gives CDR1 MNHEY, CDR2 SVGAGI. The CDR3 is made up of 13 amino acids. CDR3 sequence reads: CASSYQGIGEQFF. In DNA form, the CDR3 reads TGTGCCAGCAGTTATCAGGGTATCGGGGAGCAGTTCTTC.

The chain recombines TRBV5-1 with TRBJ2-7, with 8 bases lining up with TRBD1. The CDR3 runs to 13 residues. Germline-derived CDR1 and CDR2 are SGHRS and YFSETQ. Trimming removed 4 bases from V and 8 bases from J; junction bases left unmatched: 8. The CDR3 sequence: CASSAQDRVKQYF. The CDR3 bases are TGCGCCAGCAGCGCCCAGGACAGGGTTAAGCAGTACTTC.

The chain recombines TRBV6-6 with TRBJ2-3; TRBD1 matches 12 bases. The CDR3 is 15 residues long. Per germline, CDR1 MNHNY and CDR2 SVGAGI (reference sequence). After removal of 0 bases from V and 10 bases from J, the junction contained 5 bases not matched to a gene. As DNA, the CDR3 is TGTGCCAGCAGTTACTCTCCGGGACAGGGGGCGGCGCAGTATTTT. This encodes CASSYSPGQGAAQYF.

This chain connects TRBV7-2 to TRBJ2-3; 7 bases agree with TRBD1. From germline, CDR1 is SGHTA and CDR2 FQGNSA. The CDR3 has 13 residues. The V and J ends lost 5 bases and 13 bases, in that order; junction bases with no gene match: 12. The CDR3 DNA sequence: TGTGCCAGCAGCCCCTCGCAGACAGGGCGGGAGTATTTT. Its translation: CASSPSQTGREYF.

The rearrangement links TRBV27 to TRBJ2-7, with a possible D match to TRBD2 (5 bases). CDR3 length: 10 amino acids. Trimming removed 8 bases at V and 6 bases at J, with 8 bases between. CDR1 and CDR2 from the germline V gene are MNHEY and SMNVEV (reference sequence). For the CDR3, the DNA is TGTGCCAGCGGACTCCTCGAGCAGTACTTC. Translated, it gives CASGLLEQYF.

Notes on this clone: Other DNA sequences in this sample translate to the same CDR3. V usage is TRBV5-1 and J usage is TRBJ1-1, with 10 bases lining up with TRBD1. Germline CDR1 reads SGHRS; CDR2 reads YFSETQ. The CDR3 consists of 15 residues. The V gene end was trimmed by 0 bases and the J gene end by 6 bases; junction bases not matched to a gene: 5. For the CDR3, the DNA is TGCGCCAGCAGCTTGGAGGGACAGGGGCGGTCTGAAGCTTTCTTT. This encodes CASSLEGQGRSEAFF.

This rearrangement joins TRBV2 to TRBJ1-6; D might be TRBD1 (5 bases). Per germline, CDR1 SNHLY and CDR2 FYNNEI. This CDR3 has 16 amino acids. V lost 6 bases, J lost 0 bases, and 12 bases lay in between. Here the CDR3 DNA reads TGTGCCAGCAGACGACAGACAAGCTCCTATAATTCACCCCTCCACTTT. Its translation: CASRRQTSSYNSPLHF.

This clone has only one observation. The chain has TRBV2 and TRBJ2-1; maybe TRBD2 (5 bases). V lost 4 bases and J lost 0, with 13 bases in between. Germline loops: CDR1 SNHLY, CDR2 FYNNEI. The CDR3 covers 16 residues. CDR3 protein: CASSGEGKSSYNEQFF. The CDR3 bases are TGTGCCAGCAGTGGAGAGGGAAAGAGCTCCTACAATGAGCAGTTCTTC.

The chain uses TRBV6-5 and TRBJ1-3; tentative D call: TRBD1 (5 bases). CDR3 length: 16 amino acids. CDR1 and CDR2 from the germline V gene are MNHEY and SVGAGI. The V gene lost 2 bases and the J gene lost 3 bases, with 14 bases spanning the gap. The CDR3 DNA is TGTGCCAGCAGTTACACCCGGGGGATAAGTGGAAACACCATATATTTT. Protein: CASSYTRGISGNTIYF.

This chain connects TRBV7-9 to TRBJ1-5; D gene uncertain. Between the trimmed V and J ends, which lost 4 bases and 8 bases, there was a span of 9 bases. The V gene's germline CDR1 is SEHNR and CDR2 FQNEAQ (reference sequence). This CDR3 has 12 amino acids. The CDR3 DNA is TGTGCCAGCAGCTCCGATAGTGAGCCCCAGCATTTT. Translated, it gives CASSSDSEPQHF.

This rearrangement joins TRBV7-9 to TRBJ2-7; 9 bases are a match to TRBD1. Per germline, CDR1 SEHNR and CDR2 FQNEAQ (reference sequence). J gave up 3 bases and V 5 bases, and 11 bases lay outside the gene matches. The CDR3 length is 16 residues. The chain's CDR3 is CASSRRGTGSNYEQYF. In DNA form, the CDR3 reads TGTGCCAGCAGCCGACGCGGGACAGGGTCTAACTACGAGCAGTACTTC. The full variable domain, with the rest looked up from reference TRBV7-9 and TRBJ2-7, is DTGVSQNPRHKITKRGQNVTFRCDPISEHNRLYWYRQTLGQGPEFLTYFQNEAQLEKSRLLSDRFSAERPKGSFSTLEIQRTEQGDSAMYLCASSRRGTGSNYEQYFGPGTRLTVT.

The chain carries TRBV5-4 and TRBJ1-2; TRBD1 might be the D (5 bases). This CDR3 contains 15 residues. With 4 bases removed from V and 4 bases from J, the gap between germline ends came to 17 bases. The germline CDR1 and CDR2 sequences are SGHNT and YYREEE (reference sequence). CDR3 amino acids: CASSLKTGGTYGYTF. The CDR3 nucleotides read TGTGCCAGCAGCCTTAAAACCGGGGGGACCTATGGCTACACCTTC.

This chain connects TRBV28 to TRBJ1-3; D not certain. V shed 1 base and J shed 4 bases, with 5 bases lying between them. Germline CDR1 MDHEN, CDR2 SYDVKM. This CDR3 has 13 amino acids. The DNA for the CDR3 is TGTGCCAGCAGTTTATTACAGGGAAACACCATATATTTT. Its protein is CASSLLQGNTIYF.

V usage is TRBV7-8 and J usage is TRBJ1-2; D unresolved. Trimming left V 5 bases short and J 7 bases short, with 23 bases between. This CDR3 has 16 amino acids. CDR1 is SGHVS, CDR2 FQNEAQ, per germline. The CDR3 DNA reads as TGTGCCAGCAGCCCCTACCAGGCGGGCGGTTCCGGTGGCTACACCTTC. The encoded protein is CASSPYQAGGSGGYTF.